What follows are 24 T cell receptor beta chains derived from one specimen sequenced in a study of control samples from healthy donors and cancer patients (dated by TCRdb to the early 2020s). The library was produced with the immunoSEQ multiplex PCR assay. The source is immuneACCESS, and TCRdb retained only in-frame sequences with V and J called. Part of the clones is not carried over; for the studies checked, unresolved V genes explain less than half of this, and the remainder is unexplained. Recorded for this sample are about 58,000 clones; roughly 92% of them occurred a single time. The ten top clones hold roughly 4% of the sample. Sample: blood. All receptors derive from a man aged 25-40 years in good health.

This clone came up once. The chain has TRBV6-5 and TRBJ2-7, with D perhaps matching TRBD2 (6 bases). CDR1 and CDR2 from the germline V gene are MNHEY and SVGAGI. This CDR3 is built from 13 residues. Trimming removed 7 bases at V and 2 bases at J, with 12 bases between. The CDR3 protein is CASNPGGTYEQYF. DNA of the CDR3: TGTGCCAGCAATCCCGGGGGAACCTACGAGCAGTACTTC.

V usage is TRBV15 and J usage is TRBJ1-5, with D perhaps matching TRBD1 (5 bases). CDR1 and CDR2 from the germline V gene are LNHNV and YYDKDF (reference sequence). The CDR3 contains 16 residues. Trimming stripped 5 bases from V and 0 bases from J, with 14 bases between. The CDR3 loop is CATSARGTVSNQPQHF. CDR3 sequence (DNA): TGTGCCACCAGCGCTAGAGGGACTGTTAGCAATCAGCCCCAGCATTTT.

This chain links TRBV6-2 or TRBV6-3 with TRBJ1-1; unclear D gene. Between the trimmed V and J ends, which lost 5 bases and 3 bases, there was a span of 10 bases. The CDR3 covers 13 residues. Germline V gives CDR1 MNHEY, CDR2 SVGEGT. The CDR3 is CASSSFVYTEAFF. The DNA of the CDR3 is TGTGCCAGCAGTAGCTTTGTGTACACTGAAGCTTTCTTT.

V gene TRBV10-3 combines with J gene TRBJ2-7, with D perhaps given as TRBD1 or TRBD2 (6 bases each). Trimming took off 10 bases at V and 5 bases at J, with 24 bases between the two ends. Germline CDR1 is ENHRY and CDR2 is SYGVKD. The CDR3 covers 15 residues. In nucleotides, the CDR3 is TGTGCCACCAGGAACGGGGATGCAGGGGAGGACGAGCAGTACTTC. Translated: CATRNGDAGEDEQYF.

The CDR3 spells CASSSSGVGEKLFF. In DNA, the CDR3 is TGTGCCAGCAGTTCCTCAGGGGTTGGAGAAAAACTGTTTTTT. This chain uses TRBV6-6 with TRBJ1-4, with D maybe TRBD1 (6 bases). CDR1 and CDR2 (germline): MNHNY, SVGAGI (reference sequence). CDR3 length: 14 residues. Trimming left V 4 bases short and J 8 bases short, with 14 bases between.

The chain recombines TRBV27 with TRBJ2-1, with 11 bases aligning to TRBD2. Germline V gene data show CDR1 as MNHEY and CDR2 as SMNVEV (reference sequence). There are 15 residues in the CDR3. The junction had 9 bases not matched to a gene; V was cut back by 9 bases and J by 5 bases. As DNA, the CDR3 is TGTGCCAGTTTACTTCTAGCGGGAGGAAACAATGAGCAGTTCTTC. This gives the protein CASLLLAGGNNEQFF.

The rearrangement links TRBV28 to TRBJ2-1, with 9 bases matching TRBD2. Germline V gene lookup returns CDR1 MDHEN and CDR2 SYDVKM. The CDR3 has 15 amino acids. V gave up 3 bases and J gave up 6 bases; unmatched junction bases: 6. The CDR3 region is CASSLPPSGINEQFF. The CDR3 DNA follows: TGTGCCAGCAGTTTGCCGCCTAGCGGGATCAATGAGCAGTTCTTC.

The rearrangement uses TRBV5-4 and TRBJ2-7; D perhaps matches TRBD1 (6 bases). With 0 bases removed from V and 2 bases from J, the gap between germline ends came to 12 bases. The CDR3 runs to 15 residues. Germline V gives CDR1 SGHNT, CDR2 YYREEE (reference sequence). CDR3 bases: TGTGCCAGCAGCTTGGGGGGGACAAATCCCTACGAGCAGTACTTC. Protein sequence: CASSLGGTNPYEQYF.

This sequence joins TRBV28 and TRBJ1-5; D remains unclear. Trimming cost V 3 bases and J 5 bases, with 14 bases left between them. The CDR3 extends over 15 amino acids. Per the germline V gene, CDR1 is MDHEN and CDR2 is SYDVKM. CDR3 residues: CASSLVSGYDQPQHF. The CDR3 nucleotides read TGTGCCAGCAGTTTGGTGTCAGGTTATGATCAGCCCCAGCATTTT.

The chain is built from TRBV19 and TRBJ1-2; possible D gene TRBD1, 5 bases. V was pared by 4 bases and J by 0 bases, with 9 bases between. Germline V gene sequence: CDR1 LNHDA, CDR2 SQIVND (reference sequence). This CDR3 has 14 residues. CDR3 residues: CASSNRRTNYGYTF. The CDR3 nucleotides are TGTGCCAGTAGTAACAGGAGAACTAACTATGGCTACACCTTC.

CDR3 nucleotides: TGTGCCAGCAGTCACGCCTACGACGGCGGGAATAGAGGACGCACTGAAGCTTTCTTT. It yields the protein CASSHAYDGGNRGRTEAFF. This sequence joins TRBV6-6 and TRBJ1-1; D is undetermined. Germline CDR1 is MNHNY and CDR2 is SVGAGI (reference sequence). Trimming left V 5 bases short and J 4 bases short, with 29 bases between. The CDR3 loop spans 19 amino acids.

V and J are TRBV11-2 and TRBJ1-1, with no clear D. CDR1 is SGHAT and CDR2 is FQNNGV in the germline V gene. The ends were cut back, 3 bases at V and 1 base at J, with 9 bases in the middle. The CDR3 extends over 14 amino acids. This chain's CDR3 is CASSFRPGNTEAFF. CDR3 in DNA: TGTGCCAGCAGCTTTCGTCCGGGGAACACTGAAGCTTTCTTT.

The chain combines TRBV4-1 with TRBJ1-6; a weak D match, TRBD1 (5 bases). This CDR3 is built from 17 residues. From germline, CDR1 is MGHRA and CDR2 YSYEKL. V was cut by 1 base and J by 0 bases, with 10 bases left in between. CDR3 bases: TGCGCCAGCAGCCAAGGACAGCTTAGCTCCTATAATTCACCCCTCCACTTT. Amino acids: CASSQGQLSSYNSPLHF.

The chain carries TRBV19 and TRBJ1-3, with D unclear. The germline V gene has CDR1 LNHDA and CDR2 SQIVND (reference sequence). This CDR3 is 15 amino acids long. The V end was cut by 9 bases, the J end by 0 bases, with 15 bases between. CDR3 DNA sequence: TGTGCCAGCCAACAATCCAGGTTCTCTGGAAACACCATATATTTT. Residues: CASQQSRFSGNTIYF.

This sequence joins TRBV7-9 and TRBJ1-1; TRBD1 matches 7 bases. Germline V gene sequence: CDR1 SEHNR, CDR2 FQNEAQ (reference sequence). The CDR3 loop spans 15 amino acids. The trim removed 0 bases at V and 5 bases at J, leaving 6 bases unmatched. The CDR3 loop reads CASSLAGGGLTEAFF. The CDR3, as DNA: TGTGCCAGCAGCTTAGCGGGAGGGGGCTTGACTGAAGCTTTCTTT.

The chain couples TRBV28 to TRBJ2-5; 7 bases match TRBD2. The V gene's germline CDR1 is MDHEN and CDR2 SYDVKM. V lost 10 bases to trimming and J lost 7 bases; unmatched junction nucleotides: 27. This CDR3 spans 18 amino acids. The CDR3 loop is CATQTIAGKKTAKRTQYF. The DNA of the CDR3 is TGTGCCACGCAAACGATAGCGGGCAAGAAGACTGCCAAGAGGACCCAGTACTTC.

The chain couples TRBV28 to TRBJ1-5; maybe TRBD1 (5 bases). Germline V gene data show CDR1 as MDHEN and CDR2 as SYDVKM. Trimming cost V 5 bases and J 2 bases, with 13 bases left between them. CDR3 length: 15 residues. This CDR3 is CASSPGPGRNQPQHF. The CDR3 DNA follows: TGTGCCAGCAGTCCGGGGCCGGGCCGCAATCAGCCCCAGCATTTT.

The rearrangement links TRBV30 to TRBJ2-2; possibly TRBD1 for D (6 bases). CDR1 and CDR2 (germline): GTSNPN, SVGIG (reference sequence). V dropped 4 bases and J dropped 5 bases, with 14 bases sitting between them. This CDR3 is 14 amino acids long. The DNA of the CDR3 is TGTGCCTGGAAATCAGGGGTACGAACCGGGGAGCTGTTTTTT. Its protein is CAWKSGVRTGELFF. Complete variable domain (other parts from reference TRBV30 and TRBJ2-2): SQTIHQWPATLVQPVGSPLSLECTVEGTSNPNLYWYRQAAGRGLQLLFYSVGIGQISSEVPQNLSASRPQDRQFILSSKKLLLSDSGFYLCAWKSGVRTGELFFGEGSRLTVL.

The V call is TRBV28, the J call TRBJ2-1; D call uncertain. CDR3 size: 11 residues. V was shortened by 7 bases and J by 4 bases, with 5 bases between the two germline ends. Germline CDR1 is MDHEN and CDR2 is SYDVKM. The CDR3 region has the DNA TGTGCCAGCACCAAGTACAATGAGCAGTTCTTC. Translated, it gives CASTKYNEQFF.

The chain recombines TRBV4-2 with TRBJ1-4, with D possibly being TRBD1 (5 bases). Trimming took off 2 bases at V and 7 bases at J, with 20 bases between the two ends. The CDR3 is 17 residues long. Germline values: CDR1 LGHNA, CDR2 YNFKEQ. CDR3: CASSQNLPQGRGEKLFF. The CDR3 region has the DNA TGTGCCAGCAGCCAAAACCTACCCCAGGGACGGGGTGAAAAACTGTTTTTT.

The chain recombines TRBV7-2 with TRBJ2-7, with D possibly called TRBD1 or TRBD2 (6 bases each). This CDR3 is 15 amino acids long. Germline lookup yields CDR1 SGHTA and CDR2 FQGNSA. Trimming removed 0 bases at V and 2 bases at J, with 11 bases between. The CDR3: CASSLAERGPYEQYF. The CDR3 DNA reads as TGTGCCAGCAGCTTAGCGGAACGGGGGCCCTACGAGCAGTACTTC.

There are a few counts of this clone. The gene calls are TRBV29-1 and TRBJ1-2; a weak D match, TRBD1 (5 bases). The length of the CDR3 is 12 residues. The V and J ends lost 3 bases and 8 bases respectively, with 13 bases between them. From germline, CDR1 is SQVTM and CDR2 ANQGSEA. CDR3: CSVEGSGGGYTF. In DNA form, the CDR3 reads TGCAGCGTTGAGGGTTCGGGGGGAGGCTACACCTTC.

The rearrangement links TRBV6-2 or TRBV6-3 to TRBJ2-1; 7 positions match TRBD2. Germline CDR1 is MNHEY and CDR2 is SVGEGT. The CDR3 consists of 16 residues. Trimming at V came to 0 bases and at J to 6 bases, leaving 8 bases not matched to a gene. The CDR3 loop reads CASSYSRTSRFNEQFF. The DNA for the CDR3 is TGTGCCAGCAGTTACTCACGGACTAGTCGTTTCAATGAGCAGTTCTTC.

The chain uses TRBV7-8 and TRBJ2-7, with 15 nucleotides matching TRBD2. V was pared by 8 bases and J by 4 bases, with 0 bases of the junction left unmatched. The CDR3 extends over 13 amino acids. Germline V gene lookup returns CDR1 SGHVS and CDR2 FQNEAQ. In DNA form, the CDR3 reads TGTGCCAGCGGGACTAGCGGGAGGTACGAGCAGTACTTC. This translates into CASGTSGRYEQYF.